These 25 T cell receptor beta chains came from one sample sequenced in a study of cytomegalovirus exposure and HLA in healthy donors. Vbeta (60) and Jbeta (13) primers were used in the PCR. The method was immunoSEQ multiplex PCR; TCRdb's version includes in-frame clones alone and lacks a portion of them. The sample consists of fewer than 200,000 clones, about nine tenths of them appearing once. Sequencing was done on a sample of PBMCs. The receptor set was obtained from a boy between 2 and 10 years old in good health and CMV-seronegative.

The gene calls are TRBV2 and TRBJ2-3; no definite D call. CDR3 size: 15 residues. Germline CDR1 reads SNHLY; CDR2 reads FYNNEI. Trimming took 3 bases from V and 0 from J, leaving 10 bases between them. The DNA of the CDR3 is TGTGCCAGCAGTGATCGGAGCCCTAGCACAGATACGCAGTATTTT. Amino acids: CASSDRSPSTDTQYF.

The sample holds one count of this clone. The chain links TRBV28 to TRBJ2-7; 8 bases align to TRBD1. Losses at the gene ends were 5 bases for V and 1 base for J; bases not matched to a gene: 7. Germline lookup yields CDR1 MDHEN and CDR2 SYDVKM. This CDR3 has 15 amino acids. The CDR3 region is CASSTPGGASYEQYF. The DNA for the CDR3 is TGTGCCAGCAGTACCCCAGGGGGCGCTTCCTACGAGCAGTACTTC.

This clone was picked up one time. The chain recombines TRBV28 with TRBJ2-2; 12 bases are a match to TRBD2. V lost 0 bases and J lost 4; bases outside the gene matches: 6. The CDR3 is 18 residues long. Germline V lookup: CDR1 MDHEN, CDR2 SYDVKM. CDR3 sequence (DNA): TGTGCCAGCAGTTTATGGCAGACTAGCGGGAGAGTCACCGGGGAGCTGTTTTTT. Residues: CASSLWQTSGRVTGELFF.

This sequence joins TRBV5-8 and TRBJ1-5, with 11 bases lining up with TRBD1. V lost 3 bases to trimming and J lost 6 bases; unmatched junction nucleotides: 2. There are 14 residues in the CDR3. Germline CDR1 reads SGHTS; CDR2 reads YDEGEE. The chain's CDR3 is CASSWTGGGQPQHF. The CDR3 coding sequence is TGTGCCAGCAGCTGGACAGGGGGCGGTCAGCCCCAGCATTTT.

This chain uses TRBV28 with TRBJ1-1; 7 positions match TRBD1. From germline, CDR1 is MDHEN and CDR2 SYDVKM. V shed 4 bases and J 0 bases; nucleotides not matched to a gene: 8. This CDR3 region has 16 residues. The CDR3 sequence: CASSSLSTGVNTEAFF. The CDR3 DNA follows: TGTGCCAGCAGTTCCCTATCCACAGGGGTGAACACTGAAGCTTTCTTT.

The DNA of the CDR3 is TGTGCCAGCAGCTCCGCAGGGGCGAAGCAGTTCTTC. Translation gives CASSSAGAKQFF. The V and J genes are TRBV7-2 and TRBJ2-1, with D possibly TRBD1 on 6 matching bases. The CDR3 has 12 amino acids. Germline CDR1 SGHTA, CDR2 FQGNSA. V dropped 4 bases and J dropped 11 bases, with 12 bases sitting between them.

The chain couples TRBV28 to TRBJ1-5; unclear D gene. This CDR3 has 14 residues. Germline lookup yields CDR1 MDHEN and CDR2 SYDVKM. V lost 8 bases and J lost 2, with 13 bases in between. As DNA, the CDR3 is TGTGCCAGCGTGAGGGTGGCGGGCAATCAGCCCCAGCATTTT. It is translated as CASVRVAGNQPQHF. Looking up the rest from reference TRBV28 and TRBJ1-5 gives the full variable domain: DVKVTQSSRYLVKRTGEKVFLECVQDMDHENMFWYRQDPGLGLRLIYFSYDVKMKEKGDIPEGYSVSREKKERFSLILESASTNQTSMYLCASVRVAGNQPQHFGDGTRLSIL.

The CDR3 coding sequence is TGTGCCAGCAGTTACTCGGCGGGAGGCGGCACAGATACGCAGTATTTT. The encoded protein is CASSYSAGGGTDTQYF. The chain couples TRBV6-5 to TRBJ2-3; 8 positions match TRBD2. Trimming at V came to 0 bases and at J to 1 base, leaving 3 bases not matched to a gene. Germline CDR1 and CDR2: MNHEY and SVGAGI. This CDR3 is 16 amino acids long.

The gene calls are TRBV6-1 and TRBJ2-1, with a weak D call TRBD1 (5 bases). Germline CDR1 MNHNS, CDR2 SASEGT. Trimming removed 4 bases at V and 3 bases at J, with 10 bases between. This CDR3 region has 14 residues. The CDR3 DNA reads TGTGCCAGCAGTGTGGCAGGGAACTACAATGAGCAGTTCTTC. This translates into CASSVAGNYNEQFF.

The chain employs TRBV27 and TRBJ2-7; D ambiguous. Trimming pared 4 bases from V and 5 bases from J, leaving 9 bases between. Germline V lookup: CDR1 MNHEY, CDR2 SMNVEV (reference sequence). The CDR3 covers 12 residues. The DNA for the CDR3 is TGTGCCAGCAGTTCCACAGTTGACGAGCAGTACTTC. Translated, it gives CASSSTVDEQYF.

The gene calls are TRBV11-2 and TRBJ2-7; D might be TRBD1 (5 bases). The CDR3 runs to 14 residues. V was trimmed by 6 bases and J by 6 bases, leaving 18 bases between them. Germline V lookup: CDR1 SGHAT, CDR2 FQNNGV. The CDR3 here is CASSLLQAASEQYF. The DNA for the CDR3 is TGTGCCAGCAGTTTACTACAGGCGGCTAGCGAGCAGTACTTC. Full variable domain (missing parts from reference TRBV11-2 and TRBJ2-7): EAGVAQSPRYKIIEKRQSVAFWCNPISGHATLYWYQQILGQGPKLLIQFQNNGVVDDSQLPKDRFSAERLKGVDSTLKIQPAKLEDSAVYLCASSLLQAASEQYFGPGTRLTVT.

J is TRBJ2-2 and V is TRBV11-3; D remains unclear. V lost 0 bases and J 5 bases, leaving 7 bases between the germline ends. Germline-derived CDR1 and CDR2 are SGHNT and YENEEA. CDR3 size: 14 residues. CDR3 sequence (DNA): TGTGCCAGCAGCTTAGACAGGTTTACCGGGGAGCTGTTTTTT. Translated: CASSLDRFTGELFF.

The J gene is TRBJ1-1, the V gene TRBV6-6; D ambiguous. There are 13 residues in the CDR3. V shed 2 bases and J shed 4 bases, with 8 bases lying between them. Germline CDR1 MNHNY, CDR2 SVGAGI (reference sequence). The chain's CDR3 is CASSYPGGTEAFF. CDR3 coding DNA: TGTGCCAGCAGTTACCCAGGAGGCACTGAAGCTTTCTTT.

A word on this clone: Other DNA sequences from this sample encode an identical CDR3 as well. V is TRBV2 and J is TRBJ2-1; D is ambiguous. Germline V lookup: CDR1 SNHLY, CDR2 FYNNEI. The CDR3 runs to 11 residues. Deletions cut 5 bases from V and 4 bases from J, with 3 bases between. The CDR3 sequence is CASSRYNEQFF. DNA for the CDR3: TGTGCCAGCAGTCGTTACAATGAGCAGTTCTTC.

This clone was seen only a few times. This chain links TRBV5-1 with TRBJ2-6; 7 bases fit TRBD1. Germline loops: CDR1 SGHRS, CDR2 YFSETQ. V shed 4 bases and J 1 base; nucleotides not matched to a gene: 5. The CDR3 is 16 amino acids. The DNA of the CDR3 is TGCGCCAGCAGCCTTGCAGGGGGTTCTGGGGCCAACGTCCTGACTTTC. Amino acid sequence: CASSLAGGSGANVLTF.

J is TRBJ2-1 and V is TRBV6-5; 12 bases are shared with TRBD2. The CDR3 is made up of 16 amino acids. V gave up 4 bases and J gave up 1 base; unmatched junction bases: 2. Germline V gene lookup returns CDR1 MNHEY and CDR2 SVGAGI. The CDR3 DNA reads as TGTGCCAGCAGTTCTCTAGCGGGAGGGTCCTACAATGAGCAGTTCTTC. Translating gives CASSSLAGGSYNEQFF.

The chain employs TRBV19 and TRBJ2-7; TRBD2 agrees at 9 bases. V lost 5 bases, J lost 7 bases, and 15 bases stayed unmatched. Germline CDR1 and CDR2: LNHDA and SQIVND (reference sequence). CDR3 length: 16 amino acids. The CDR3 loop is CASSPGTSQVWWEQYF. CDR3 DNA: TGTGCCAGTAGTCCAGGGACTAGCCAGGTATGGTGGGAGCAGTACTTC.

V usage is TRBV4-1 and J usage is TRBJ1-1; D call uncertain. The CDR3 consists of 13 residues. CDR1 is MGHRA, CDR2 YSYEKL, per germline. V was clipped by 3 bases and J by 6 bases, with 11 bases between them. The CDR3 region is CASSQVGGAEAFF. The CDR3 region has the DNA TGCGCCAGCAGCCAGGTGGGAGGCGCTGAAGCTTTCTTT.

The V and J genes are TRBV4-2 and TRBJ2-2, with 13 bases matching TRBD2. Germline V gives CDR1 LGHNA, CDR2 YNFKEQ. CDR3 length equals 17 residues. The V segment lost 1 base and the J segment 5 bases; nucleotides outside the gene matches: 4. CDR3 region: CASSQGLAGGQTGELFF. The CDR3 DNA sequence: TGTGCCAGCAGCCAAGGACTAGCGGGGGGACAGACCGGGGAGCTGTTTTTT.

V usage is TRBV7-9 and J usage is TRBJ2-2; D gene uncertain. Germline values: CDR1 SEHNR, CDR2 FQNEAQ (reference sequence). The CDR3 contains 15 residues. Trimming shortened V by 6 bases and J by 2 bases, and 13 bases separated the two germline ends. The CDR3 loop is CASRMSRVNTGELFF. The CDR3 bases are TGTGCCAGCAGAATGAGTCGGGTAAACACCGGGGAGCTGTTTTTT.

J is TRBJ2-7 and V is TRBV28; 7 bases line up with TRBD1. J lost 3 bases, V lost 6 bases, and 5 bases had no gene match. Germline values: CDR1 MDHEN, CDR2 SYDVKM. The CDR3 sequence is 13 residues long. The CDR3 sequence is CASSPGQVYEQYF. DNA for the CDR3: TGTGCCAGCAGCCCCGGACAGGTCTACGAGCAGTACTTC.

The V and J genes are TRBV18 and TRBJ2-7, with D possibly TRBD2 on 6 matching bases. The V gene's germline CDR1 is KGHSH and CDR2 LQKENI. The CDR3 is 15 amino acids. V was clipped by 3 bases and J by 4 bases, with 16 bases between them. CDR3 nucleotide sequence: TGTGCCAGCTCACCCCGTGGAGGGCGGGGTTACGAGCAGTACTTC. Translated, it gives CASSPRGGRGYEQYF.

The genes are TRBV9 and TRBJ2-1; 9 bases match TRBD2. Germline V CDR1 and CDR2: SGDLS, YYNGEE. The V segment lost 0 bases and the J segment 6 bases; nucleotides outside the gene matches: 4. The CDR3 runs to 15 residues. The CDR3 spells CASSVGSGGPNEQFF. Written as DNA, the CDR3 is TGTGCCAGCAGCGTAGGTAGCGGGGGCCCCAATGAGCAGTTCTTC.

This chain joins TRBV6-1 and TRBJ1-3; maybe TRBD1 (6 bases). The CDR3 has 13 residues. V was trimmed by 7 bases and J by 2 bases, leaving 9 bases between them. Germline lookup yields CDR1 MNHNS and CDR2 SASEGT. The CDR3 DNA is TGTGCCAGCAATGCAGGGGCTGGAAACACCATATATTTT. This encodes CASNAGAGNTIYF.

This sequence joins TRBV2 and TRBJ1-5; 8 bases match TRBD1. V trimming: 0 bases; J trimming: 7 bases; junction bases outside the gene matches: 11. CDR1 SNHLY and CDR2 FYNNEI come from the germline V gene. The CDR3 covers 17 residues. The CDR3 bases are TGTGCCAGCAGTGAAGCGTGGGGAGGGACAGGAAGACAGCCCCAGCATTTT. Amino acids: CASSEAWGGTGRQPQHF. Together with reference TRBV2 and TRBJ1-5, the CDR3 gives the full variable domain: EPEVTQTPSHQVTQMGQEVILRCVPISNHLYFYWYRQILGQKVEFLVSFYNNEISEKSEIFDDQFSVERPDGSNFTLKIRSTKLEDSAMYFCASSEAWGGTGRQPQHFGDGTRLSIL.